The clone carrying this T cell receptor beta chain has a count of ten or more. These data originate in a study of regulatory T cells in long-lasting Graves disease. Relying on iRepertoire HTBI primers and Arm-PCR of CDR3 regions, the team built TCR beta libraries. Via MiXCR, TCRdb re-called the multiplex PCR reads, giving one row per CDR3 protein. Of about 530,000 distinct CDR3 sequences detected, 15% to 20% appear once; the ten largest clones hold 25%. The time point here: newly diagnosed GD, antithyroid drugs for less than 3 months. PBMC-extracted RNA yielded the TCR library. With EDTA tubes as the receptacles, around 10 milliliters of peripheral blood were drawn. This sample was shared with a second study, whose subject was T cells in Graves' hyperthyroidism and ophthalmopathy. That work adds: The TCR CDR3 first-round RT-PCR relied on the HTBI primer set. Ophthalmopathy onset followed model prediction by a median approximately seven months.

The sample here was peripheral blood mononuclear cells (PBMCs), taken at new diagnosis, from a patient treated with antithyroid drugs. The receptor's source is a woman aged 35-60 years with Graves disease.

CDR3 protein: CASSPPGPTDTQYF. CDR3 bases: TGTGCCAGCTCACCACCGGGGCCCACAGATACGCAGTATTTT. The chain links TRBV18 to TRBJ2-3; D is perhaps TRBD1 (5 bases). CDR1 is KGHSH, CDR2 LQKENI, per germline. This CDR3 is 14 amino acids long. V was shortened by 0 bases and J by 2 bases, with 6 bases between the two germline ends.